Below are 28 T cell receptor beta chains sequenced from a single sample in a study of identical twins. TCRdb re-analysed the 5' RACE reads in MiXCR, keeping a single row per CDR3 protein. Of a few hundred thousand distinct CDR3 sequences in the sample, around 8.3% were seen once. The data were also submitted as part of a second study, on yellow fever vaccine responses in identical twins.

Sample: CD8+ T cells sorted from blood. These receptors all stem from a woman under 30 in good health.

This clonotype was seen only a few times. The CDR3, as DNA: TGCAGCGTTGAAGGGCTCGGCGGGAACACCGGGGAGCTGTTTTTT. Protein sequence: CSVEGLGGNTGELFF. The rearrangement uses TRBV29-1 and TRBJ2-2; no definite D call. Germline CDR1 SQVTM, CDR2 ANQGSEA. The CDR3 extends over 15 amino acids. V was cut by 1 base and J by 1 base, with 10 bases left in between.

V usage is TRBV14 and J usage is TRBJ2-7, with D uncertain. The CDR3 is 13 amino acids. Germline loops: CDR1 SGHDN, CDR2 FVKESK. V was clipped by 6 bases and J by 2 bases, with 11 bases between them. The CDR3 spells CASSHGYPYEQYF. DNA of the CDR3: TGTGCCAGCAGTCACGGTTACCCCTACGAGCAGTACTTC.

This clonotype was seen a few times. V and J are TRBV18 and TRBJ1-1; D is undetermined. The germline V and J ends were trimmed by 3 bases and 0 bases, with 8 bases remaining between them. CDR3 size: 14 residues. The germline gives CDR1 KGHSH, CDR2 LQKENI. CDR3 sequence: CASSPPGLNTEAFF. In DNA form, the CDR3 reads TGTGCCAGCTCACCGCCAGGATTGAACACTGAAGCTTTCTTT.

This clonotype was counted a few times. The genes are TRBV20-1 and TRBJ1-5; D is uncertain. Trimming pared 6 bases from V and 1 base from J, leaving 7 bases between. The germline V gene has CDR1 DFQATT and CDR2 SNEGSKA (reference sequence). The CDR3 runs 12 residues. In nucleotides, the CDR3 is TGCAGTGCGCAGGACAGCAATCAGCCCCAGCATTTT. It codes for CSAQDSNQPQHF.

This clonotype has just a few counts. The rearrangement links TRBV7-9 to TRBJ2-5, with D perhaps matching TRBD1 (5 bases). This CDR3 region has 16 residues. Trimming removed 3 bases at V and 2 bases at J, with 16 bases between. The germline CDR1 and CDR2 sequences are SEHNR and FQNEAQ (reference sequence). The CDR3 coding sequence is TGTGCCAGCAGCTTCGATCCCACCCCAGGGCAAGAGACCCAGTACTTC. The encoded protein is CASSFDPTPGQETQYF.

This clonotype was observed a few times. The chain is built from TRBV7-9 and TRBJ2-1; the D is unclear. Germline CDR1 is SEHNR and CDR2 is FQNEAQ (reference sequence). Trimming shortened V by 1 base and J by 0 bases, and 10 bases separated the two germline ends. The CDR3 sequence is 16 residues long. CDR3 region: CASSLGALSSYNEQFF. As DNA, the CDR3 is TGTGCCAGCAGCTTAGGGGCCTTAAGCTCCTACAATGAGCAGTTCTTC.

This clonotype was detected many times. The chain combines TRBV6-2 or TRBV6-3 with TRBJ2-1; perhaps D is TRBD1 or TRBD2 (5 bases each). V lost 7 bases and J 4 bases, leaving 14 bases between the germline ends. Germline assignment: CDR1 MNHEY and CDR2 SVGEGT. This CDR3 region has 14 residues. CDR3 sequence: CASNGRGSYNEQFF. DNA of the CDR3: TGTGCCAGCAACGGACGGGGCTCGTACAATGAGCAGTTCTTC.

This clonotype has a handful of counts. V and J are TRBV6-1 and TRBJ2-1; the D gene is possibly TRBD2 (5 bases). This CDR3 is built from 15 residues. Trimming cost V 0 bases and J 4 bases, with 10 bases left between them. CDR1 and CDR2 from the germline V gene are MNHNS and SASEGT. The CDR3 loop is CASSEAGDLYNEQFF. As DNA, the CDR3 is TGTGCCAGCAGTGAAGCGGGAGACCTGTACAATGAGCAGTTCTTC.

The genes are TRBV5-1 and TRBJ2-7; D may correspond to TRBD1 or TRBD2 (5 bases each). Germline CDR1 reads SGHRS; CDR2 reads YFSETQ. The ends were cut back, 0 bases at V and 2 bases at J, with 12 bases in the middle. CDR3 length: 15 amino acids. The CDR3 here is CASSLGGDPAYEQYF. In DNA form, the CDR3 reads TGCGCCAGCAGCTTGGGAGGGGACCCCGCCTACGAGCAGTACTTC.

This chain uses TRBV6-5 with TRBJ2-5, with 9 bases that match TRBD1. The CDR3 has 16 amino acids. Per the germline V gene, CDR1 is MNHEY and CDR2 is SVGAGI. Losses at the gene ends were 0 bases for V and 5 bases for J; bases not matched to a gene: 7. CDR3 bases: TGTGCCAGCAGTTACTCCCGGGACAGGGAGTGGGAGACCCAGTACTTC. It codes for CASSYSRDREWETQYF.

This clonotype has just a few counts. The chain uses TRBV7-3 and TRBJ2-1; TRBD2 matches 12 bases. This CDR3 region has 15 residues. The V segment lost 5 bases and the J segment 7 bases; nucleotides outside the gene matches: 6. Germline V CDR1 and CDR2: SGHTA, FQGTGA. CDR3 region: CASSPLAGGLNEQFF. The CDR3 DNA sequence: TGTGCCAGCAGCCCTCTAGCGGGGGGGCTAAATGAGCAGTTCTTC.

This clonotype has more than one count but fewer than ten. The V call is TRBV20-1, the J call TRBJ2-3, with D maybe TRBD1 (6 bases). The V gene lost 3 bases and the J gene lost 0 bases, with 19 bases spanning the gap. Germline assignment: CDR1 DFQATT and CDR2 SNEGSKA (reference sequence). CDR3 length: 17 residues. CDR3: CSARGEGVEWSTDTQYF. For the CDR3, the DNA is TGCAGTGCTAGGGGAGAGGGGGTTGAATGGAGCACAGATACGCAGTATTTT.

The genes are TRBV25-1 and TRBJ2-7, with TRBD2 matching 7 bases. This CDR3 has 14 residues. V lost 3 bases, J lost 6 bases, and 8 bases stayed unmatched. CDR1 MGHDK and CDR2 SYGVNS come from the germline V gene. This CDR3 is CASSDRSTGGEQYF. In DNA, the CDR3 is TGTGCCAGCAGTGACCGCTCTACGGGGGGCGAGCAGTACTTC.

This clonotype came up a few times. The chain has TRBV15 and TRBJ1-1; D is ambiguous. The CDR3 consists of 15 residues. Germline assignment: CDR1 LNHNV and CDR2 YYDKDF (reference sequence). V was shortened by 5 bases and J by 1 base, with 14 bases between the two germline ends. The CDR3 sequence: CATSARGRENTEAFF. The CDR3 bases are TGTGCCACCAGCGCGCGAGGACGGGAGAACACTGAAGCTTTCTTT.

The chain is built from TRBV29-1 and TRBJ2-7, with 9 bases identical to TRBD1. The length of the CDR3 is 11 residues. V lost 6 bases, J lost 6 bases, and 3 bases stayed unmatched. CDR1 SQVTM and CDR2 ANQGSEA come from the germline V gene. The CDR3 DNA is TGCAGCGTGGGACAGGGCTCCGAGCAGTACTTC. Its translation is CSVGQGSEQYF.

This clonotype appeared many times. The J gene is TRBJ2-7, the V gene TRBV7-2; tentative D call: TRBD2 (5 bases). The germline V and J ends were trimmed by 0 bases and 7 bases, with 10 bases remaining between them. This CDR3 has 13 residues. Looked up from germline, CDR1 is SGHTA and CDR2 is FQGNSA. CDR3 amino acids: CASSLAPSGEQYF. The CDR3 DNA reads as TGTGCCAGCAGCTTAGCGCCCTCGGGGGAGCAGTACTTC.

This clonotype was counted between two and nine times. The chain links TRBV20-1 to TRBJ2-3; either TRBD1 or TRBD2 may supply D (5 bases each). The CDR3 has 14 residues. Germline V gives CDR1 DFQATT, CDR2 SNEGSKA (reference sequence). Trimming took off 4 bases at V and 2 bases at J, with 13 bases between the two ends. The CDR3 loop is CSATGTVTTDTQYF. The DNA for the CDR3 is TGCAGTGCTACCGGGACGGTGACCACAGATACGCAGTATTTT.

This clonotype has a handful of counts. The chain employs TRBV9 and TRBJ2-5; 12 nucleotides agree with TRBD2. The CDR3 covers 16 residues. V lost 3 bases, J lost 5 bases, and 8 bases stayed unmatched. The germline CDR1 and CDR2 sequences are SGDLS and YYNGEE. The CDR3 loop is CASSALAGGTPETQYF. In nucleotides, the CDR3 is TGTGCCAGCAGCGCCCTAGCGGGGGGGACTCCGGAGACCCAGTACTTC.

The chain uses TRBV4-3 and TRBJ2-7; perhaps D is TRBD1 or TRBD2 (5 bases each). Germline V gene sequence: CDR1 LGHNA, CDR2 YSLEER. The CDR3 extends over 16 amino acids. Between the trimmed V and J ends, which lost 0 bases and 7 bases, there was a span of 19 bases. CDR3 nucleotide sequence: TGCGCCAGCAGCCAAGACCAAACCGGGACGGCTTTTGAGCAGTACTTC. Translated, it gives CASSQDQTGTAFEQYF.

This clonotype was observed at least ten times. This sequence joins TRBV19 and TRBJ2-2; 7 bases match TRBD1. This CDR3 spans 15 amino acids. V dropped 6 bases and J dropped 3; count of bases not matched to a gene: 7. Germline-derived CDR1 and CDR2 are LNHDA and SQIVND (reference sequence). CDR3 bases: TGTGCCAGTAGCCCACCCGGGACAGACACCGGGGAGCTGTTTTTT. Translating it yields CASSPPGTDTGELFF.

The chain carries TRBV27 and TRBJ2-7; the D gene is possibly TRBD1 (6 bases). Trimming left V 5 bases short and J 5 bases short, with 19 bases between. The CDR3 extends over 15 amino acids. The V gene's germline CDR1 is MNHEY and CDR2 SMNVEV (reference sequence). CDR3 residues: CASSDRLTGFHEQYF. The DNA for the CDR3 is TGTGCCAGCAGTGACCGCCTCACAGGGTTCCACGAGCAGTACTTC.

This clonotype was observed at least ten times. The V gene is TRBV4-1, the J gene TRBJ2-2, with 13 bases aligning to TRBD2. V lost 3 bases to trimming and J lost 2 bases; unmatched junction nucleotides: 9. The CDR3 is 19 residues long. Germline V CDR1 and CDR2: MGHRA, YSYEKL. The CDR3 loop is CASSQTGLAGTRNTGELFF. CDR3 bases: TGCGCCAGCAGCCAGACGGGACTAGCGGGAACGCGTAACACCGGGGAGCTGTTTTTT.

This chain connects TRBV29-1 to TRBJ2-3, with TRBD2 identical over 12 bases. The CDR3 is 17 residues long. CDR1 is SQVTM and CDR2 is ANQGSEA in the germline V gene. With V trimmed by 7 bases and J by 0 bases, 11 bases remained unmatched. The CDR3 DNA sequence: TGCAGCGCAAATCCGTCTAGCGGGAGGGAGAGCACAGATACGCAGTATTTT. Translation gives CSANPSSGRESTDTQYF.

The sample holds a few counts of this clonotype. The chain links TRBV29-1 to TRBJ2-7; D not certain. Germline loops: CDR1 SQVTM, CDR2 ANQGSEA. There are 10 residues in the CDR3. The V gene lost 1 base and the J gene lost 6 bases, with 4 bases spanning the gap. CDR3 protein: CSVEGVEQYF. In nucleotides, the CDR3 is TGCAGCGTTGAAGGGGTCGAGCAGTACTTC.

In its sample, this clonotype was seen many times. This chain links TRBV6-1 with TRBJ2-1, with 7 positions matching TRBD1. The CDR3 consists of 16 residues. V trimming: 2 bases; J trimming: 6 bases; junction bases outside the gene matches: 10. Germline V lookup: CDR1 MNHNS, CDR2 SASEGT. The CDR3, as DNA: TGTGCCAGCAGTGAAAGCCCTAGGGGGCTATTCAATGAGCAGTTCTTC. Translated: CASSESPRGLFNEQFF.

This clonotype has ten or more counts. The rearrangement links TRBV20-1 to TRBJ2-3; D is perhaps TRBD2 (6 bases). V was shortened by 6 bases and J by 2 bases, with 15 bases between the two germline ends. Germline CDR1 is DFQATT and CDR2 is SNEGSKA (reference sequence). This CDR3 is built from 14 residues. The CDR3 loop reads CSARTNQYTDTQYF. CDR3 sequence (DNA): TGCAGTGCCAGGACTAACCAGTACACAGATACGCAGTATTTT.

In its sample, this clonotype was seen a few times. The V and J genes are TRBV5-1 and TRBJ2-1; D is possibly TRBD2 (6 bases). There are 16 residues in the CDR3. Germline assignment: CDR1 SGHRS and CDR2 YFSETQ. With 4 bases removed from V and 2 bases from J, the gap between germline ends came to 16 bases. DNA for the CDR3: TGCGCCAGCAGCGTAGCTTTGGAGGGCCCCTACAATGAGCAGTTCTTC. Translated, it gives CASSVALEGPYNEQFF. Combining the CDR3 with reference TRBV5-1 and TRBJ2-1 gives the whole variable domain KAGVTQTPRYLIKTRGQQVTLSCSPISGHRSVSWYQQTPGQGLQFLFEYFSETQRNKGNFPGRFSGRQFSNSRSEMNVSTLELGDSALYLCASSVALEGPYNEQFFGPGTRLTVL.

This clonotype was found many times. V usage is TRBV20-1 and J usage is TRBJ2-1, with 8 bases that match TRBD2. Per the germline V gene, CDR1 is DFQATT and CDR2 is SNEGSKA (reference sequence). V trimming: 3 bases; J trimming: 2 bases; junction bases outside the gene matches: 6. The CDR3 consists of 15 residues. CDR3 sequence (DNA): TGCAGTGCTAGTCTACGGGAGGGCCCCTACAATGAGCAGTTCTTC. It specifies CSASLREGPYNEQFF.